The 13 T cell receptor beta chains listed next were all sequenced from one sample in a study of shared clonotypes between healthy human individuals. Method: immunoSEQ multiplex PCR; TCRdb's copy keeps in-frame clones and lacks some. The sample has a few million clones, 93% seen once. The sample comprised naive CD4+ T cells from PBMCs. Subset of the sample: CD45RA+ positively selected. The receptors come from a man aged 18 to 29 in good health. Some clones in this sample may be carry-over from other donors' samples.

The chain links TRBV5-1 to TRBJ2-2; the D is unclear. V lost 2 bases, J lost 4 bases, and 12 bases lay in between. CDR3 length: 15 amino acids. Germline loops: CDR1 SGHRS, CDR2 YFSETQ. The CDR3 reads CASSLRAGPTGELFF. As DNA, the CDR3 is TGCGCCAGCAGCTTAAGGGCAGGCCCCACCGGGGAGCTGTTTTTT.

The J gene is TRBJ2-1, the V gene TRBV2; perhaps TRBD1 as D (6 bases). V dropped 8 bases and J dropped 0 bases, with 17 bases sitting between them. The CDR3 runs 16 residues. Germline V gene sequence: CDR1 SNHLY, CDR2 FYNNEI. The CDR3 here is CASSGLGQSSYNEQFF. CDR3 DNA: TGTGCCAGCTCGGGCCTTGGACAGTCCTCCTACAATGAGCAGTTCTTC.

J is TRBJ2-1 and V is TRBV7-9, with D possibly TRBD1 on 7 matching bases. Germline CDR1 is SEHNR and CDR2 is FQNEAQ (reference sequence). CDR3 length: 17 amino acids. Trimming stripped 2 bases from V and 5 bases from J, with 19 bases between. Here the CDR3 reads CASSLTLGRGVDNEQFF. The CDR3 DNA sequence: TGTGCCAGCAGCTTAACCTTAGGCAGGGGGGTCGACAATGAGCAGTTCTTC.

CDR3 amino acids: CASSFASGRGNEQFF. For the CDR3, the DNA is TGTGCCAGCAGCTTCGCTAGCGGGAGAGGAAATGAGCAGTTCTTC. V usage is TRBV11-2 and J usage is TRBJ2-1, with 10 bases identical to TRBD2. This CDR3 is built from 15 residues. Germline loops: CDR1 SGHAT, CDR2 FQNNGV. The trim removed 3 bases at V and 7 bases at J, leaving 6 bases unmatched. The variable domain in full, with the rest retrieved from reference TRBV11-2 and TRBJ2-1, is EAGVAQSPRYKIIEKRQSVAFWCNPISGHATLYWYQQILGQGPKLLIQFQNNGVVDDSQLPKDRFSAERLKGVDSTLKIQPAKLEDSAVYLCASSFASGRGNEQFFGPGTRLTVL.

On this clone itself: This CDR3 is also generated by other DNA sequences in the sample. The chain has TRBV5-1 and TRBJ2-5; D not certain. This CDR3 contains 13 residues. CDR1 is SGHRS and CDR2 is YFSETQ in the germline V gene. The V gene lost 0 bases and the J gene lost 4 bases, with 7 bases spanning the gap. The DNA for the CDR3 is TGCGCCAGCAGCTTGGGGCCCGGAGAGACCCAGTACTTC. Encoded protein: CASSLGPGETQYF. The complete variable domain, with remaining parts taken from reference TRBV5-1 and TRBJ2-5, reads KAGVTQTPRYLIKTRGQQVTLSCSPISGHRSVSWYQQTPGQGLQFLFEYFSETQRNKGNFPGRFSGRQFSNSRSEMNVSTLELGDSALYLCASSLGPGETQYFGPGTRLLVL.

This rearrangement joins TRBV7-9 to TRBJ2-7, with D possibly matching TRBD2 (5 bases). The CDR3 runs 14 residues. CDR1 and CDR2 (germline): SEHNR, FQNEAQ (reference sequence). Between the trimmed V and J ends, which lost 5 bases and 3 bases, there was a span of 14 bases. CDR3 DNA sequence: TGTGCCAGCAGCCCTAGCCCTAGAAACTACGAGCAGTACTTC. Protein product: CASSPSPRNYEQYF.

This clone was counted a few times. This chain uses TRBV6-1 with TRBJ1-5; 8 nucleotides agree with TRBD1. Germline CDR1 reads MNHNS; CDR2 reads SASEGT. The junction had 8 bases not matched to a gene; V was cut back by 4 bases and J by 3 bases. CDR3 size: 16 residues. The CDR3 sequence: CASSGGQGHYNQPQHF. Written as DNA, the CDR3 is TGTGCCAGCAGTGGAGGACAGGGACACTACAATCAGCCCCAGCATTTT.

The CDR3 sequence is CASSGAVYEQYF. In nucleotides, the CDR3 is TGTGCCAGCAGTGGGGCTGTCTACGAGCAGTACTTC. V gene TRBV13 combines with J gene TRBJ2-7, with D tentatively TRBD1 (5 bases). Trimming cost V 6 bases and J 3 bases, with 9 bases left between them. This CDR3 is built from 12 residues. In germline, CDR1 is PRHDT, CDR2 FYEKMQ (reference sequence).

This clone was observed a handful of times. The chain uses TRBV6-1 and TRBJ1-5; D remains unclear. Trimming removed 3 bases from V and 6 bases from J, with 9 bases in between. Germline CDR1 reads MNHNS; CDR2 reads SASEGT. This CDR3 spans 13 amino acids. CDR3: CASSDFAAQPQHF. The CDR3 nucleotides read TGTGCCAGCAGTGATTTTGCGGCTCAGCCCCAGCATTTT.

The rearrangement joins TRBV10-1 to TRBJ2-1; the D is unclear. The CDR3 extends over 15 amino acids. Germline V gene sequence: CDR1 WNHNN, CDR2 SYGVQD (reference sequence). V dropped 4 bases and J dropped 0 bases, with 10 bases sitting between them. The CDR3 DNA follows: TGCGCCAGCAGTGCGGCGGCCCCCTCCTACAATGAGCAGTTCTTC. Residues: CASSAAAPSYNEQFF.

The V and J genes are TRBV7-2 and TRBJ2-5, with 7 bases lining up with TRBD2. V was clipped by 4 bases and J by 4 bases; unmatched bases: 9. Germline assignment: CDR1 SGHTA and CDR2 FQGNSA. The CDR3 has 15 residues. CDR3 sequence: CASSSWRGSSETQYF. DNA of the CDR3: TGTGCCAGCAGCTCATGGCGCGGGAGCTCAGAGACCCAGTACTTC.

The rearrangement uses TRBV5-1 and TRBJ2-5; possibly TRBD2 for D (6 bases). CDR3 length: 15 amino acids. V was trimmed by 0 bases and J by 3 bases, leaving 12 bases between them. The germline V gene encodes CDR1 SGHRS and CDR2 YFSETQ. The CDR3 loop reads CASSLAGRGKETQYF. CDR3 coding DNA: TGCGCCAGCAGCTTGGCCGGGAGAGGGAAAGAGACCCAGTACTTC.

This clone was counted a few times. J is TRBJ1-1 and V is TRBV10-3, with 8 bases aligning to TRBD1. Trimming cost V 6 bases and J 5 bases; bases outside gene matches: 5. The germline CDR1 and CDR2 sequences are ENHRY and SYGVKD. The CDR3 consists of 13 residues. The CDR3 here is CAIRTGGVTEAFF. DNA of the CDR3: TGTGCCATCAGAACAGGGGGTGTAACTGAAGCTTTCTTT.